The T cell receptor (beta chain) under discussion was sequenced for a study of T cells in Graves' hyperthyroidism and ophthalmopathy. Template material for amplifying TCR beta CDR3 regions consisted of RNA transcripts. During a first-round RT-PCR of the TCR CDR3, the HTBI primer set was used. TCRdb processed the multiplex PCR reads anew with MiXCR; each CDR3 protein has one entry. The sample records about 580,000 distinct CDR3 sequences, about 15% being singletons. Diagnosing involved the use of clinical symptoms, serum thyroxine and TRAb, thyroid ultrasound and orbital computed tomography. V lost 0 bases to trimming and J lost 6 bases, with 6 bases between them. Germline V gene lookup returns CDR1 LGHDT and CDR2 YNNKEL (reference sequence). The CDR3 sequence is 13 residues long. This clonotype was counted ten times or more.

The sequenced material came from blood. The sequence was collected from a woman aged 25 to 45 with Graves' hyperthyroidism that later progressed to Graves' ophthalmopathy. The chain joins TRBV3-1 to TRBJ1-5; weak D call: TRBD1 (5 bases). DNA of the CDR3: TGTGCCAGCAGCCAAGAGGGGGGTCAGCCCCAGCATTTT. This translates into CASSQEGGQPQHF.